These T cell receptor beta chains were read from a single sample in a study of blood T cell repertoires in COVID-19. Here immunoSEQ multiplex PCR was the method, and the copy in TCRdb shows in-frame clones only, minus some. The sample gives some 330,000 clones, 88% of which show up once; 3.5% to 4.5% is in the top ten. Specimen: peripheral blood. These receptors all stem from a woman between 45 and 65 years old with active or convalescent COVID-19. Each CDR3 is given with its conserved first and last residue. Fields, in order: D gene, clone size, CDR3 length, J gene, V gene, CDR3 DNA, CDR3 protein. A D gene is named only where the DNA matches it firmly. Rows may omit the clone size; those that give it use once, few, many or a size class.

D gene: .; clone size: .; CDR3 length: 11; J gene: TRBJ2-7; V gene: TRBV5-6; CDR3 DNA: TGTGCCAGCAGCTCGGTCTACGAGCAGTACTTC; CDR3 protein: CASSSVYEQYF
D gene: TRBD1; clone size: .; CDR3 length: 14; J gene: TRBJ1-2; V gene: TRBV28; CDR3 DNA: TGTGCCAGCAAGACGGAAACAGGGGATAAGGGCTACACCTTC; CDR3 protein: CASKTETGDKGYTF
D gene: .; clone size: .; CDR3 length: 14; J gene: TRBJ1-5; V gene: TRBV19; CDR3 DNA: TGTGCCAGTAACGGGGGTTCGGGCAATCAGCCCCAGCATTTT; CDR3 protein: CASNGGSGNQPQHF
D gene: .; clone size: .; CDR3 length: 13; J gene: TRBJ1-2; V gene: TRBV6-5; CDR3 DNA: TGTGCCAGCAGCTGGAGGGGTCAGGGTGGCTACACCTTC; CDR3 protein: CASSWRGQGGYTF
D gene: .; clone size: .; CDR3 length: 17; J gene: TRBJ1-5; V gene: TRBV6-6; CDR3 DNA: TGTGCCAGCAGTCACCCTCAAATTCAGGGAAGGAATCAGCCCCAGCATTTT; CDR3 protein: CASSHPQIQGRNQPQHF
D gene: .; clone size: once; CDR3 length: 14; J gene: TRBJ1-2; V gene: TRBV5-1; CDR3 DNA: TGCGCCAGCAGCTTGGGCGGACAGAGCTATGGCTACACCTTC; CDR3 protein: CASSLGGQSYGYTF
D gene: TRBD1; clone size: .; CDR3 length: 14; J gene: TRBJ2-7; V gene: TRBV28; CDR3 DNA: TGTGCCAGCAGTTCTCGGACAGGGTCCTACGAGCAGTACTTC; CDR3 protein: CASSSRTGSYEQYF
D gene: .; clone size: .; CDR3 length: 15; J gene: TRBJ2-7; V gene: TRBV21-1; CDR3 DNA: .; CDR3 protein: CASSVGTGNSYEQYF
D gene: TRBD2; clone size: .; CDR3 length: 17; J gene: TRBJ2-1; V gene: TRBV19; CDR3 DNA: TGTGCCAGTAGCGCCAGACCGGGACTAGGCTCCTACAATGAGCAGTTCTTC; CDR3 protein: CASSARPGLGSYNEQFF
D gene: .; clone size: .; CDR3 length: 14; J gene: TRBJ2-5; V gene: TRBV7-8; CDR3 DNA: TGTGCCAGCAGCTTAGGGGGCCCCAGGGAGACCCAGTACTTC; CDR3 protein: CASSLGGPRETQYF
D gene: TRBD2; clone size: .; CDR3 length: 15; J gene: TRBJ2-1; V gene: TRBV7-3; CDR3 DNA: TGTGCCAGCAGCTGGACTAGCGGGATGGGTAATGAGCAGTTCTTC; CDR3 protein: CASSWTSGMGNEQFF
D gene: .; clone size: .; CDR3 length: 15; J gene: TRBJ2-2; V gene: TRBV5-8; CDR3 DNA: TGTGCCAGCAGCTCGCGACAGGCGAACACCGGGGAGCTGTTTTTT; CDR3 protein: CASSSRQANTGELFF
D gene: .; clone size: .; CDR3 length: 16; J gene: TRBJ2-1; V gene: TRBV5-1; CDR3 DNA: TGCGCCAGCAGCTTGACAGGGACTACCTCCTACAATGAGCAGTTCTTC; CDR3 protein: CASSLTGTTSYNEQFF
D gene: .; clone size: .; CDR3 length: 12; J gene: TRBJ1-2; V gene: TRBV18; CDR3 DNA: TGTGCCAGCTCACCACCCATCGGTGGCTACACCTTC; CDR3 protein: CASSPPIGGYTF
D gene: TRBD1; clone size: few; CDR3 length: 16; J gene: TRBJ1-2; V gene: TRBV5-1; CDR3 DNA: TGCGCCAGCAGCTTCACAGGGGGCGCGGCCCTCTATGGCTACACCTTC; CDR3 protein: CASSFTGGAALYGYTF
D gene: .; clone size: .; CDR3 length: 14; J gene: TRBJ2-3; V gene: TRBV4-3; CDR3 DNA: TGCGCCAGGGAGGGGGGGAAAGGCACAGATACGCAGTATTTT; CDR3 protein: CAREGGKGTDTQYF
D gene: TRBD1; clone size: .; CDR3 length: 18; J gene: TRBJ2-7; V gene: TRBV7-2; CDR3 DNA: TGTGCCAGCAGCTTAGTGCCCTCATGGGACAGGGAGTCCTACGAGCAGTACTTC; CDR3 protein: CASSLVPSWDRESYEQYF
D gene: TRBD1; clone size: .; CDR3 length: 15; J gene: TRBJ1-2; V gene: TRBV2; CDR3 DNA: TGTGCCAGCAATCCGCCGGGACAGGGGGCTGGTGGCTACACCTTC; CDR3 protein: CASNPPGQGAGGYTF
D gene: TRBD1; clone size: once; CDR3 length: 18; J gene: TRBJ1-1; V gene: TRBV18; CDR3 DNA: TGTGCCAGCTCACAACCGGGAACAGGGGGCACCGGAAACACTGAAGCTTTCTTT; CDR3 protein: CASSQPGTGGTGNTEAFF
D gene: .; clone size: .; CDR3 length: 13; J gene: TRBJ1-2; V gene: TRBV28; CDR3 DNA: TGTGCCAGCAGTTTATCCCAGGGATATGGCTACACCTTC; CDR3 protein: CASSLSQGYGYTF
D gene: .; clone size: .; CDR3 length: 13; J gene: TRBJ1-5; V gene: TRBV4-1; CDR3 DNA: TGCGCCAGCAGCCAAGATGTCGGGCAGCCCCAGCATTTT; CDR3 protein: CASSQDVGQPQHF
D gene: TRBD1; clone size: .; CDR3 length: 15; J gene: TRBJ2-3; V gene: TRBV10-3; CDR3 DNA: TGTGCCATCAGTGAGGGGACAGGGGGCACAGATACGCAGTATTTT; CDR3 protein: CAISEGTGGTDTQYF
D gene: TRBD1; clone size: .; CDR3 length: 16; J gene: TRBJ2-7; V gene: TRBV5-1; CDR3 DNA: TGCGCCAGCAGCTTGCTCGGGACAGGGAAAACCTACGAGCAGTACTTC; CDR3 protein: CASSLLGTGKTYEQYF
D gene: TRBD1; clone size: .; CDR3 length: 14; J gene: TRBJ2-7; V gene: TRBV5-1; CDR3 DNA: TGCGCCAGCAGCTTGGGGGACAGTGGCAACGAGCAGTACTTC; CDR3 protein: CASSLGDSGNEQYF
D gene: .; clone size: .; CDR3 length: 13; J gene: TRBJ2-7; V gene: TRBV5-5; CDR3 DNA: TGTGCCAGCAGCCGGGACACGATTTACGAGCAGTACTTC; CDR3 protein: CASSRDTIYEQYF
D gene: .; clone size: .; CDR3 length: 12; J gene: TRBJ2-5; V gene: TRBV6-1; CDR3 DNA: TGTGCCAGCAGTGAAGGCGTGGGCGCCCCCTACTTC; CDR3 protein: CASSEGVGAPYF
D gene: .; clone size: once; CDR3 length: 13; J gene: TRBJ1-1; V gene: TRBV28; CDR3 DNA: TGTGCCAGCAATTTTAACTCCCGTAGTGAAGCTTTCTTT; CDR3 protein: CASNFNSRSEAFF